Below are 17 T cell receptor beta chains sequenced from a single sample in a study of blood T cell repertoires in COVID-19. Assay: immunoSEQ multiplex PCR; the TCRdb copy retains only in-frame clones and omits some. The sample yields about 70,000 clones, approximately 80% seen once. What was sequenced was peripheral blood. The receptors here all came from a woman in her 70s with acute or convalescent COVID-19.

J is TRBJ1-4 and V is TRBV18; 12 nucleotides match TRBD1. Germline values: CDR1 KGHSH, CDR2 LQKENI. V shed 0 bases, J shed 0 bases, and the junction held 5 bases outside the gene matches. CDR3 length: 19 residues. CDR3 nucleotide sequence: TGTGCCAGCTCACCACCGGGACAGGGGGCTCTAGCAACTAATGAAAAACTGTTTTTT. It yields the protein CASSPPGQGALATNEKLFF.

J is TRBJ2-7 and V is TRBV11-2; 7 bases match TRBD1. Germline V gene lookup returns CDR1 SGHAT and CDR2 FQNNGV. The CDR3 has 17 amino acids. V was pared by 4 bases and J by 0 bases, with 12 bases of the junction left unmatched. The CDR3 sequence is CASSSPFGQAHSYEQYF. The CDR3 region has the DNA TGTGCCAGCAGCTCCCCGTTCGGACAGGCACACTCCTACGAGCAGTACTTC.

The gene calls are TRBV7-8 and TRBJ1-1; the D is unclear. The CDR3 consists of 13 residues. Trimming took 4 bases from V and 1 from J, leaving 7 bases between them. The germline V gene has CDR1 SGHVS and CDR2 FQNEAQ. The CDR3 region has the DNA TGTGCCAGCAGCTACGGGGAGAACACTGAAGCTTTCTTT. It specifies CASSYGENTEAFF. Complete variable domain (other parts from reference TRBV7-8 and TRBJ1-1): GAGVSQSPRYKVAKRGQDVALRCDPISGHVSLFWYQQALGQGPEFLTYFQNEAQLDKSGLPSDRFFAERPEGSVSTLKIQRTQQEDSAVYLCASSYGENTEAFFGQGTRLTVV.

The V call is TRBV5-1, the J call TRBJ2-3; D remains ambiguous. Trimming took off 4 bases at V and 1 base at J, with 7 bases between the two ends. This CDR3 is 13 amino acids long. Per germline, CDR1 SGHRS and CDR2 YFSETQ. The CDR3 DNA follows: TGCGCCAGCAGCCATGGAGGCACAGATACGCAGTATTTT. It codes for CASSHGGTDTQYF.

V gene TRBV4-3 combines with J gene TRBJ1-1, with D possibly being TRBD1 (5 bases). Germline CDR1 LGHNA, CDR2 YSLEER. Trimming removed 1 base from V and 0 bases from J, with 12 bases in between. CDR3 size: 16 residues. CDR3 DNA sequence: TGCGCCAGCAGCCAAGGGGCAGGGATCGTGAACACTGAAGCTTTCTTT. It encodes CASSQGAGIVNTEAFF.

J is TRBJ2-4 and V is TRBV18; D may be TRBD2 (6 bases). Germline assignment: CDR1 KGHSH and CDR2 LQKENI. Trimming stripped 2 bases from V and 6 bases from J, with 14 bases between. The CDR3 has 15 amino acids. The CDR3 spells CASSPSLSGLNIQYF. In DNA form, the CDR3 reads TGTGCCAGCTCACCATCTCTTAGCGGACTAAACATTCAGTACTTC.

The J gene is TRBJ2-4, the V gene TRBV6-1; 7 bases are shared with TRBD1. The CDR3 length is 15 residues. Looked up from germline, CDR1 is MNHNS and CDR2 is SASEGT. V was clipped by 3 bases and J by 6 bases; unmatched bases: 8. This CDR3 is CASSDPRQGRNIQYF. Here the CDR3 DNA reads TGTGCCAGCAGTGATCCGAGACAGGGTAGAAACATTCAGTACTTC.

In its sample, this clone was seen once. The rearrangement links TRBV19 to TRBJ2-3; 9 bases line up with TRBD1. The CDR3 is made up of 14 amino acids. The germline gives CDR1 LNHDA, CDR2 SQIVND (reference sequence). Trimming removed 5 bases from V and 11 bases from J; junction bases left unmatched: 11. The CDR3 spells CASSQGQGGVGQYF. CDR3 nucleotide sequence: TGTGCCAGTAGTCAGGGACAGGGAGGGGTTGGGCAGTATTTT.

This clone has more than one count but fewer than ten. The V and J genes are TRBV2 and TRBJ1-5, with no clear D. This CDR3 comprises 15 residues. Trimming left V 4 bases short and J 5 bases short, with 15 bases between. Germline-derived CDR1 and CDR2 are SNHLY and FYNNEI. CDR3 DNA sequence: TGTGCCAGCAGTGCGGGATCGGTATCTCATCAGCCCCAGCATTTT. Translated: CASSAGSVSHQPQHF.

This clone was found once. The chain combines TRBV7-2 with TRBJ1-5; no clear D. Germline-derived CDR1 and CDR2 are SGHTA and FQGNSA. The CDR3 extends over 13 amino acids. Between the trimmed V and J ends, which lost 3 bases and 6 bases, there was a span of 9 bases. The CDR3 DNA reads as TGTGCCAGCAGCTTGTGGGCAGGTCAGCCCCAGCATTTT. Amino acids: CASSLWAGQPQHF. The full variable domain, completed using reference TRBV7-2 and TRBJ1-5, is GAGVSQSPSNKVTEKGKDVELRCDPISGHTALYWYRQSLGQGLEFLIYFQGNSAPDKSGLPSDRFSAERTGGSVSTLTIQRTQQEDSAVYLCASSLWAGQPQHFGDGTRLSIL.

This chain joins TRBV14 and TRBJ2-3, with 11 positions matching TRBD1. The CDR3 loop spans 16 amino acids. V shed 3 bases, J shed 3 bases, and the junction held 5 bases outside the gene matches. Germline loops: CDR1 SGHDN, CDR2 FVKESK. CDR3 in amino acids: CASSQTGTGGTDTQYF. The CDR3 region has the DNA TGTGCCAGCAGCCAGACCGGGACAGGGGGAACAGATACGCAGTATTTT.

V and J are TRBV2 and TRBJ2-5; TRBD2 agrees at 8 bases. Germline lookup yields CDR1 SNHLY and CDR2 FYNNEI. The CDR3 consists of 15 residues. V trimming: 6 bases; J trimming: 5 bases; junction bases outside the gene matches: 11. CDR3 in amino acids: CASRSGAGAKETQYF. The CDR3 region has the DNA TGTGCCAGCAGGTCCGGAGCGGGAGCTAAGGAGACCCAGTACTTC.

The chain carries TRBV4-1 and TRBJ1-5; possibly TRBD1 for D (6 bases). The CDR3 is made up of 15 amino acids. CDR1 is MGHRA, CDR2 YSYEKL, per germline. V was trimmed by 1 base and J by 6 bases, leaving 13 bases between them. For the CDR3, the DNA is TGCGCCAGCAGCCAAGGTATAGGGGGTAGTCAGCCCCAGCATTTT. Translating gives CASSQGIGGSQPQHF.

The rearrangement joins TRBV5-1 to TRBJ2-1; D is unclear. V was cut by 0 bases and J by 8 bases, with 12 bases left in between. The CDR3 consists of 14 residues. CDR1 is SGHRS and CDR2 is YFSETQ in the germline V gene. DNA of the CDR3: TGCGCCAGCAGCTTGGCCGGTTTTAGTGATGAGCAGTTCTTC. Translated, it gives CASSLAGFSDEQFF.

This chain joins TRBV5-1 and TRBJ2-2, with a possible D match to TRBD1 (7 bases). V was cut by 4 bases and J by 0 bases, with 16 bases left in between. Germline values: CDR1 SGHRS, CDR2 YFSETQ. This CDR3 has 17 amino acids. CDR3 region: CASSDYRGGTNTGELFF. The CDR3, as DNA: TGCGCCAGCAGCGACTACAGGGGAGGTACGAACACCGGGGAGCTGTTTTTT.

The chain joins TRBV19 to TRBJ2-7, with 8 bases identical to TRBD2. V shed 3 bases, J shed 7 bases, and the junction held 14 bases outside the gene matches. This CDR3 has 16 residues. Germline CDR1 LNHDA, CDR2 SQIVND (reference sequence). CDR3 protein: CASSMVEGSGRTEQYF. The CDR3 DNA sequence: TGTGCCAGTAGTATGGTTGAGGGAAGCGGGAGAACGGAGCAGTACTTC.

The chain uses TRBV19 and TRBJ2-5; 8 bases line up with TRBD1. Germline V gene lookup returns CDR1 LNHDA and CDR2 SQIVND (reference sequence). V lost 4 bases, J lost 3 bases, and 1 base stayed unmatched. The length of the CDR3 is 13 residues. The CDR3 DNA sequence: TGTGCCAGTAGTAAGGACAGGGAAGAGACCCAGTACTTC. It yields the protein CASSKDREETQYF.